The 5 T cell receptor beta chains reported below all come from one sample, sequenced in a study of T cell repertoires in cytomegalovirus infection. These TCRs are of unknown antigen specificity. TCRdb ran MiXCR on the reads and lists one entry per CDR3 protein. The sample lists 160,000 or so distinct CDR3 sequences; 20% to 25% were seen once. Source: CD8+ T cells from cultured PBMCs, taken from culture after CMV antigen stimulation. The receptors originated from a human donor in good health (CMV status not recorded). Some clones in this sample may be carry-over from other donors' samples.

This chain joins TRBV12-3 or TRBV12-4 and TRBJ1-1; maybe TRBD1 (6 bases). This CDR3 has 13 amino acids. V lost 7 bases to trimming and J lost 5 bases, with 14 bases between them. Written as DNA, the CDR3 is TGTGCCAGCACCACGACAGGTGGGACTGAAGCTTTCTTT. This codes for CASTTTGGTEAFF.

Concerning this clonotype itself: At one of its ends the junction is not consistent with the germline gene, which may arise from a read error. The V gene is TRBV6-5, the J gene TRBJ1-2; possibly TRBD1 for D (6 bases). CDR1 is MNHEY, CDR2 SVGAGI, per germline. The CDR3 is 13 amino acids. The DNA for the CDR3 is TGTACCAGCAGTTCCACAGGGTTCTATGGCTACACCTTC. It translates to CTSSSTGFYGYTF.

This clonotype was detected once. V gene TRBV6-2 or TRBV6-3 combines with J gene TRBJ1-5, with TRBD1 matching 9 bases. Trimming cost V 2 bases and J 5 bases; bases outside gene matches: 7. This CDR3 contains 16 residues. The germline V gene has CDR1 MNHEY and CDR2 SVGEGT. CDR3 region: CASSYDPGQGHQPQHF. The CDR3 coding sequence is TGTGCCAGCAGTTACGATCCGGGACAGGGACATCAGCCCCAGCATTTT.

This clonotype was picked up many times. This chain links TRBV10-3 with TRBJ2-3; TRBD2 matches 8 bases. Trimming took 11 bases from V and 0 from J; bases not matched to a gene: 7. CDR1 and CDR2 (germline): ENHRY, SYGVKD. CDR3 length equals 14 residues. This CDR3 reads CASRGGQSTDTQYF. DNA of the CDR3: TGTGCCTCTCGGGGGGGCCAAAGCACAGATACGCAGTATTTT.

This clonotype has more than one count but fewer than ten. V gene TRBV12-3 or TRBV12-4 combines with J gene TRBJ2-7; D remains ambiguous. Deletions cut 8 bases from V and 6 bases from J, with 5 bases between. The CDR3 runs to 9 residues. CDR3 sequence (DNA): TGTGCCAGCGGGATCGAGCAGTACTTC. It specifies CASGIEQYF.